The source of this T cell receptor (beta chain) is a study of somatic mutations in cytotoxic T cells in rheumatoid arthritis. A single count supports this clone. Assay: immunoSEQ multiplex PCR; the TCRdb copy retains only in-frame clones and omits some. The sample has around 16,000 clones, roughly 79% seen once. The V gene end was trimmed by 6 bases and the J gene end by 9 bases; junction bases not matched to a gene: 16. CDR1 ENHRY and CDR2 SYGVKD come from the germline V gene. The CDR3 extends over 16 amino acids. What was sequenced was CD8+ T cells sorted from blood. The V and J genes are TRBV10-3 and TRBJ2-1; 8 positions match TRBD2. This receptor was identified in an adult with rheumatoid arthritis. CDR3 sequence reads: CAIRALAASSLGEQFF. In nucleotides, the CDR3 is TGTGCCATCAGAGCACTAGCGGCATCGAGCCTTGGTGAGCAGTTCTTC.